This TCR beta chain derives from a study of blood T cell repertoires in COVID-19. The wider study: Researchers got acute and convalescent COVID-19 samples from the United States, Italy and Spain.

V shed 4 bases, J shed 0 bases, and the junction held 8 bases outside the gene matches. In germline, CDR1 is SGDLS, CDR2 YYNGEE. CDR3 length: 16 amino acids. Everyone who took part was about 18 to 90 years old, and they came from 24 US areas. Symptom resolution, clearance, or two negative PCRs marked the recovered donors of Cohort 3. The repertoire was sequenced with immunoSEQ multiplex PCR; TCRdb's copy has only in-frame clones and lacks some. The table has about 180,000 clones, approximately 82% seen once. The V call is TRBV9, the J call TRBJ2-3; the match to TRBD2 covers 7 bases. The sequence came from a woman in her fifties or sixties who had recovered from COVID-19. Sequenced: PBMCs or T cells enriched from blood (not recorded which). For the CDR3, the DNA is TGTGCCAGCAGCTCCCGGGAGGCTACTAGCACAGATACGCAGTATTTT. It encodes CASSSREATSTDTQYF.